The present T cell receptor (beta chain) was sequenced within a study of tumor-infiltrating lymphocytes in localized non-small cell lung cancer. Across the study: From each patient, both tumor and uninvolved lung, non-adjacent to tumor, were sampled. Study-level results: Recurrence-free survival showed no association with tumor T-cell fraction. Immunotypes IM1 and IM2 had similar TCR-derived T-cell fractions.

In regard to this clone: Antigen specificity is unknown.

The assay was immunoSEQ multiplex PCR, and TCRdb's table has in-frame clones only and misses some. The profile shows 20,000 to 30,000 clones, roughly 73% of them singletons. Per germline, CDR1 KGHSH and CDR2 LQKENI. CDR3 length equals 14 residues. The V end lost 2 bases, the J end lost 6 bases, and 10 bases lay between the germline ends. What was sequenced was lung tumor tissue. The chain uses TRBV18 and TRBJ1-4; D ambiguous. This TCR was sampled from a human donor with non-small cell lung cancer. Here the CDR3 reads CASSPRGPYEKLFF. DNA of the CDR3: TGTGCCAGCTCACCAAGAGGGCCCTATGAAAAACTGTTTTTT.